This TCR beta chain was documented in a study of shared clonotypes between healthy human individuals. Deletions cut 2 bases from V and 5 bases from J, with 16 bases between. The CDR3 has 15 residues. Germline CDR1 SGHDT, CDR2 YYEEEE. Sequencing was performed with immunoSEQ multiplex PCR; in TCRdb, only in-frame clones are kept and a portion is missing. In the table there are hundreds of thousands of clones, over 65% of which are singletons. The TCR sequence derives from a young man in good health. Specimen: memory CD4+ T cells sorted from blood. Described subset: CD45RA-negative fraction. The chain combines TRBV5-6 with TRBJ2-5, with TRBD2 as a possible D gene (6 bases). Here the CDR3 reads CASSLNAGRSETQYF. The CDR3 nucleotides are TGTGCCAGCAGCTTAAACGCAGGGAGGTCGGAGACCCAGTACTTC.